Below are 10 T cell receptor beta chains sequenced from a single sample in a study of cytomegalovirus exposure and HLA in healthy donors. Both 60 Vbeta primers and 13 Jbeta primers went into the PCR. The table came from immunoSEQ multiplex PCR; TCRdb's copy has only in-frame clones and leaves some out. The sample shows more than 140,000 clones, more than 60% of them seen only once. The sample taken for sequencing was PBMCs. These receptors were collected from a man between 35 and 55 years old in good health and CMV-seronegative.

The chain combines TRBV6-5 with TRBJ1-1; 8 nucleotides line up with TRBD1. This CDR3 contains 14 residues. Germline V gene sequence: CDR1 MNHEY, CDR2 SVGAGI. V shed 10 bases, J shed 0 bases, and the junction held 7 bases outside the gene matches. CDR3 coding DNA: TGTGCCACGTGGACAGGGCTCATGAACACTGAAGCTTTCTTT. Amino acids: CATWTGLMNTEAFF.

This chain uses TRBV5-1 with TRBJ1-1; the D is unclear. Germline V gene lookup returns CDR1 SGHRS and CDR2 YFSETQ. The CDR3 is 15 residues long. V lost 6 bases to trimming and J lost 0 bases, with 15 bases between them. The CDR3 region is CASTPGPFMNTEAFF. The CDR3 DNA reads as TGCGCCAGCACTCCGGGTCCTTTCATGAACACTGAAGCTTTCTTT.

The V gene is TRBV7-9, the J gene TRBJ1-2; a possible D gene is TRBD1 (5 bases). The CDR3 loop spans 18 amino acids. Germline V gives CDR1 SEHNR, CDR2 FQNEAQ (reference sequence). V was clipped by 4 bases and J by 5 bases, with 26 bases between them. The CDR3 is CASSSTSRGVGKSYGYTF. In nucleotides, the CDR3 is TGTGCCAGCAGCTCAACCTCGCGGGGGGTAGGGAAGTCATATGGCTACACCTTC.

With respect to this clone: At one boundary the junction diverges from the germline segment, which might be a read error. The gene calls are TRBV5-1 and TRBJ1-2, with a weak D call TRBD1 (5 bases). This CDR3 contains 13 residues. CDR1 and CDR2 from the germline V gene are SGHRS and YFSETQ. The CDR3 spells CASSSTVNYGYTF. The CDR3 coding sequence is TGCGCCAGCAGCTCGACAGTTAACTATGGTTACACCTTC.

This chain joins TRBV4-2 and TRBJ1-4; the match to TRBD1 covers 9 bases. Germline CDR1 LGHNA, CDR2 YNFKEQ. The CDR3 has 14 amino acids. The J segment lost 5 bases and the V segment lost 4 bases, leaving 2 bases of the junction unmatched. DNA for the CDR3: TGTGCCAGCAGCCGACAGGGGGAAAATGAAAAACTGTTTTTT. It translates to CASSRQGENEKLFF.

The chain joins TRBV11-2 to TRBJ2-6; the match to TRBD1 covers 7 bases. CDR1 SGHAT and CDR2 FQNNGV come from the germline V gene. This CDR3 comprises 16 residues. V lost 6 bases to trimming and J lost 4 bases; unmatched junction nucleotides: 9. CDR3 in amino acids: CASSPTTGTGANVLTF. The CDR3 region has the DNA TGTGCCAGCAGTCCGACGACAGGGACCGGGGCCAACGTCCTGACTTTC.

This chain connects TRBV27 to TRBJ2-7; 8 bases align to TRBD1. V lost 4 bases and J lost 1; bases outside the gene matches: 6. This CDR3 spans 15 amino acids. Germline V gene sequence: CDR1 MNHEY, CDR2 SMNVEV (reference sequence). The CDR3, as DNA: TGTGCCAGCAGTTCGGGACAGGTAACGTCCTACGAGCAGTACTTC. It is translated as CASSSGQVTSYEQYF.

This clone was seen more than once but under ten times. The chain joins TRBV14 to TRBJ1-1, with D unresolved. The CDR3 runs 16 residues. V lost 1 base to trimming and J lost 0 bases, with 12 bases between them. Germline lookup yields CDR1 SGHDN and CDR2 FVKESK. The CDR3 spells CASSQAHGEMNTEAFF. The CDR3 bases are TGTGCCAGCAGCCAAGCTCACGGGGAAATGAACACTGAAGCTTTCTTT. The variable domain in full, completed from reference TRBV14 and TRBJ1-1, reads EAGVTQFPSHSVIEKGQTVTLRCDPISGHDNLYWYRRVMGKEIKFLLHFVKESKQDESGMPNNRFLAERTGGTYSTLKVQPAELEDSGVYFCASSQAHGEMNTEAFFGQGTRLTVV.

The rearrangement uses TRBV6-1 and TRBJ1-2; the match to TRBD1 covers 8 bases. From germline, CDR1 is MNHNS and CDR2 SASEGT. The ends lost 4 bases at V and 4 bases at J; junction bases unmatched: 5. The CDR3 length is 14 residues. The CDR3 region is CASSVGQGPYGYTF. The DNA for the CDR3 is TGTGCCAGCAGTGTAGGACAGGGTCCCTATGGCTACACCTTC.

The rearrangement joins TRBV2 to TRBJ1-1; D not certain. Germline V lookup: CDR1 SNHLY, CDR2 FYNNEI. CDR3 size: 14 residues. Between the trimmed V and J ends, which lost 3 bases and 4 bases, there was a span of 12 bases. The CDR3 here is CASSDIGRGTEAFF. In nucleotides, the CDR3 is TGTGCCAGCAGTGACATCGGTCGGGGCACTGAAGCTTTCTTT.